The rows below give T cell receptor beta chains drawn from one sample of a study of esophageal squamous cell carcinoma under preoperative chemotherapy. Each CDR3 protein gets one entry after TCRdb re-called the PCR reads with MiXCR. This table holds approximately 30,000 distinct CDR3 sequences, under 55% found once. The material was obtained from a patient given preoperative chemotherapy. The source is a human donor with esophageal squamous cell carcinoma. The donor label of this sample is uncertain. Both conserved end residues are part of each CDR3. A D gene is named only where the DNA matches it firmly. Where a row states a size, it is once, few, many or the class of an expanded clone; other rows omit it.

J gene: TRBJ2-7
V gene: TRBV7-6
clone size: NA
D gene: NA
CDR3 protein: CAGSSGARGTDTQYF
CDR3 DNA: TGTGCCGGCAGCTCCGGGGCCCGGGGCACAGATACGCAGTACTTC

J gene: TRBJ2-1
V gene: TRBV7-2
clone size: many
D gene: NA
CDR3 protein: CASTPSLLGLIEQFF
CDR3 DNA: TGTGCCAGCACCCCCTCCCTACTAGGTCTGATTGAGCAGTTCTTC

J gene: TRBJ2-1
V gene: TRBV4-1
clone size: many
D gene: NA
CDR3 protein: CASSQEGPKPYNEQFF
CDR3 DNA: TGCGCCAGCAGCCAAGAAGGCCCCAAACCCTACAATGAGCAGTTCTTC

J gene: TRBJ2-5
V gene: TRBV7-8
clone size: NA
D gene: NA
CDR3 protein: CVGGKGYGATRYF
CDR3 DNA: TGTGTTGGCGGGAAGGGATATGGAGCGACCCGATACTTC

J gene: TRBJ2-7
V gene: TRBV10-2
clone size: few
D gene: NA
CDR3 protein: CASSIAYEQYF
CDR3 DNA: TGCGCCAGCAGTATAGCGTATGAGCAGTACTTC

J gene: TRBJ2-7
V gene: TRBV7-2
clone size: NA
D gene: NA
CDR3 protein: CASSLVGGSSAYEQYF
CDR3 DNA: TGTGCCAGCAGCTTAGTAGGTGGAAGCTCTGCCTACGAGCAGTACTTC

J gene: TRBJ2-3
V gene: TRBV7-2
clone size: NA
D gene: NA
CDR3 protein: CASNNPLDTQYF
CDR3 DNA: TGTGCCAGCAATAATCCTTTGGATACGCAGTATTTT

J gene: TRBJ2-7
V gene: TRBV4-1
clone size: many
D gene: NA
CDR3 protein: CASSQDPGTGQYF
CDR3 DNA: TGCGCCAGCAGCCAAGATCCAGGGACGGGGCAGTACTTC

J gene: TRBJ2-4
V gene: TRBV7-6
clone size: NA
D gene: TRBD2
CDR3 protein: CASSLDAPLRGGAKDIQYF
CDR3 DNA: TGTGCCAGCAGCTTGGATGCGCCGCTCCGGGGGGGTGCCAAAGACATTCAGTACTTC

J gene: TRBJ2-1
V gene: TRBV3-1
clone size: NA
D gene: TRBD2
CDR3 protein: CASSQDRGRGEQFF
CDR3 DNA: TGTGCCAGCAGCCAAGATAGAGGGCGGGGGGAGCAGTTCTTC

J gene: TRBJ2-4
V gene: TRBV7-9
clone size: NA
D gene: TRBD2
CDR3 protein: CASSSRTSGTYNEQYF
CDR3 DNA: TGTGCCAGCAGCTCCAGGACTAGCGGGACCTACAATGAGCAGTACTTC

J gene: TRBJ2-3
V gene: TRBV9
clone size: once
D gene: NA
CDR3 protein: CASSVDDVTDTQYF
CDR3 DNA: TGTGCCAGCAGCGTAGATGATGTCACAGATACGCAGTATTTT

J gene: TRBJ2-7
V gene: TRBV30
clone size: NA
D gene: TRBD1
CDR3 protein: CAWNRGVGEQYF
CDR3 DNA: TGTGCCTGGAACAGGGGAGTAGGGGAGCAGTACTTC

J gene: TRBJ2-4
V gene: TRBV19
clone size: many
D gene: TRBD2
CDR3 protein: CASSQRGGGVSKNIQYF
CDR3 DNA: TGTGCCAGTAGCCAGCGGGGGGGGGGAGTTTCCAAAAACATTCAGTACTTC

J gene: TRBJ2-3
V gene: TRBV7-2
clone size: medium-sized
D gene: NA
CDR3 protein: CASSLGGSVYDTQYF
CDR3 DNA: TGTGCCAGCAGCTTAGGGGGGAGCGTGTATGATACGCAGTATTTT

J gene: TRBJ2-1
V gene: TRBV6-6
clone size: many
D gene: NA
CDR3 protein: CASSSVQGNSYEQFF
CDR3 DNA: TGTGCCAGCAGTTCGGTGCAGGGTAATTCCTACGAGCAGTTCTTC

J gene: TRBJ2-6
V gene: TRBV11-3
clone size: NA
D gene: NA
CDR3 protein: CASSLEQGLASGANVLTF
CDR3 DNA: TGTGCCAGCAGCTTAGAGCAGGGACTGGCCTCTGGGGCCAACGTCCTGACTTTC

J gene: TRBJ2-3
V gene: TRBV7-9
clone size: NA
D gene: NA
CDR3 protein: CASSLSGQTVSTGKQYF
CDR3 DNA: TGTGCCAGCAGTCTAAGTGGCCAGACAGTGAGCACAGGTAAGCAGTATTTT

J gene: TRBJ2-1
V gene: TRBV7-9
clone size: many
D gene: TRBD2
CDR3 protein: CASSPPSAGRAGDNEQFF
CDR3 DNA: TGTGCCAGCAGCCCTCCGAGCGCGGGGAGGGCCGGGGACAATGAGCAGTTCTTC

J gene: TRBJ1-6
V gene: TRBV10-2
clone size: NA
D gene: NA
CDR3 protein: CASSEGGGSGGEQYF
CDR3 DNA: TGCGCCAGCAGTGAGGGTGGCGGGAGCGGGGGCGAGCAGTACTTT

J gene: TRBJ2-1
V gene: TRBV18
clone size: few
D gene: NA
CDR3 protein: CASSQRALGNEQFF
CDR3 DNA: TGTGCCAGCTCACAACGGGCTCTAGGGAATGAGCAGTTCTTC

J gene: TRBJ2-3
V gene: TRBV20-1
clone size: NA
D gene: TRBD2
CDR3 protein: CSASSWDYGTDTQYF
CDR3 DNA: TGCAGTGCTAGCTCATGGGACTACGGGACAGATACGCAGTATTTT

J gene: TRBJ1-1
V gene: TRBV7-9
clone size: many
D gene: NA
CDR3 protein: CASSFSPDPEAFF
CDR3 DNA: TGTGCCAGCAGCTTTTCCCCCGACCCTGAAGCTTTCTTT

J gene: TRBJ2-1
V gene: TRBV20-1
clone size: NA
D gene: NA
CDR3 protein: CSAREGAREQFF
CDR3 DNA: TGCAGTGCTAGAGAGGGAGCTCGGGAGCAGTTCTTC

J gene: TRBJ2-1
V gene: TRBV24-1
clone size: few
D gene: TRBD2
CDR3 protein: CATSENLAGAYNEQFF
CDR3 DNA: TGTGCCACCAGTGAAAACCTAGCGGGGGCATACAATGAGCAGTTCTTC

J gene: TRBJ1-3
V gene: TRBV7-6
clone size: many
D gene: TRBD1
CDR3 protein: CASSPGQGSSGNTIYF
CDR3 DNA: TGTGCCAGCAGCCCGGGACAGGGTTCCTCTGGAAACACCATATATTTT

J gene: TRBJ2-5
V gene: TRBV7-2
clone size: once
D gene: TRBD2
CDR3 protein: CAGRPGLDKNTQYF
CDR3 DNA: TGTGCGGGGCGCCCCGGACTAGACAAAAACACCCAGTACTTC

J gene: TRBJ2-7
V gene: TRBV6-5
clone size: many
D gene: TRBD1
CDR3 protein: CASSPTDRHEQYF
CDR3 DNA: TGTGCCAGCAGCCCAACGGACAGGCACGAGCAGTACTTC

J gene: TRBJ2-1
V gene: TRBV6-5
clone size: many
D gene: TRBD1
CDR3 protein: CASTNLGGTGSFEQFF
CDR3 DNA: TGTGCCAGCACTAACCTGGGAGGGACAGGGTCCTTTGAGCAGTTCTTC

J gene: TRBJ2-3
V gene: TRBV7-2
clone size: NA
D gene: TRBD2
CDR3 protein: CASTAQGGRGTDTQYF
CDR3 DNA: TGTGCCAGCACGGCGCAGGGAGGGAGAGGCACAGATACCCAGTATTTC

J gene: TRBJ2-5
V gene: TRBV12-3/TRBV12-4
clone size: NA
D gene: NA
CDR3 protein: CACTSRGDQNTQYF
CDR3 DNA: TGTGCGTGTACCTCGCGCGGGGACCAAAACACTCAGTACTTC

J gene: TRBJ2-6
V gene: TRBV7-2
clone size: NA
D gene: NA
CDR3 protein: CANLLSLSGANVLTF
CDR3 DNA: TGTGCCAACCTCCTTAGTCTCTCTGGGGCCAACGTCCTGACTTTC

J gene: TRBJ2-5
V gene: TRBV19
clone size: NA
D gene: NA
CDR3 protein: CASSLGIQETQYF
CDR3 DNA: TGTGCCAGTAGCCTAGGGATTCAAGAGACCCAGTACTTC

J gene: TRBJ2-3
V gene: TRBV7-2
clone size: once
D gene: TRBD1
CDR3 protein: CASSRQGGRGPETQYF
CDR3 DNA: TGTGCCAGCAGCCGACAGGGGGGGAGAGGCCCAGAGACCCAGTATTTC

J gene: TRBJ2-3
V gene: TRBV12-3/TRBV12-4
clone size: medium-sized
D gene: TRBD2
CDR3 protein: CASNSGGLAGERSADTQYF
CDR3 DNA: TGTGCCAGCAACTCGGGGGGACTAGCGGGAGAGCGGTCTGCAGATACGCAGTATTTT

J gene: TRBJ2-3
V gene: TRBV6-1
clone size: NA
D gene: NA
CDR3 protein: CAGSGGTVKETQYF
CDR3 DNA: TGTGCCGGGAGTGGAGGGACAGTCAAAGAGACGCAGTATTTT

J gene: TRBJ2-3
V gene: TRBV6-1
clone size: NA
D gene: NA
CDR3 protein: CASGAGQGGTNTQYF
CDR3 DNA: TGTGCCAGCGGTGCGGGGCAGGGAGGCACAAATACTCAGTATTTC

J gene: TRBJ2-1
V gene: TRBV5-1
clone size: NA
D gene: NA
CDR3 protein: CASSLASRANEQFF
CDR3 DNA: TGCGCCAGCAGCTTGGCGAGTAGGGCAAATGAGCAGTTCTTC

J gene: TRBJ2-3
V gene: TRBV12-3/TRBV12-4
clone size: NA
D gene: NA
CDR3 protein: CASSLGSTGRYF
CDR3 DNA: TGTGCCAGCAGTTTAGGTTCCACAGGGAGGTATTTT

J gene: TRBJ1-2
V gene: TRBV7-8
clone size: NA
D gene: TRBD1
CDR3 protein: CASSRNSGQSIYGYTF
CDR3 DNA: TGTGCCAGCAGCCGAAACTCGGGACAGAGCATCTATGGCTACACCTTC